These T cell receptor beta chains were read from a single sample in a study of beta chain features in type 1 diabetes. Clones were read by immunoSEQ multiplex PCR, and TCRdb kept only the in-frame ones, dropping some. The sample has roughly 230,000 clones, 9.6% seen once; the top ten hold less than 0.035%. Material: naive CD4+ T cells from blood. The receptors were gathered from a woman aged 18-30 years in good health. CDR3s leave out the opening cysteine and the closing phenylalanine or tryptophan. The D gene is left open where the match is weak. The listing skips clone size in some rows; elsewhere it reads once, few, many or a size class.

v_call	j_call	d_call	clone_size	cdr3_aa
TRBV6-4	TRBJ2-7	.	.	ASTWAGSYEQY
TRBV5-1	TRBJ1-1	.	.	ASSLAGKTGEAF
TRBV23-1	TRBJ1-2	.	many	ATGGSDGYT
TRBV6-1	TRBJ2-1	.	few	ASSLLSGDEQF
TRBV5-1	TRBJ2-1	TRBD1	.	ASSLQGAYNEQF
TRBV6-5	TRBJ2-2	.	few	ASSRETGELF
TRBV5-1	TRBJ2-7	TRBD2	few	ASSYGLAGAYEQY
TRBV6-5	TRBJ1-2	.	.	AIRRGLGYGYT
TRBV6-1	TRBJ2-7	TRBD1	few	ASSKGQGEYEQY
TRBV12-5	TRBJ2-2	TRBD1	.	ASGLPPGQGVTGELF
TRBV10-3	TRBJ2-4	.	.	ATRTVGENIQY
TRBV7-9	TRBJ2-6	.	few	ASSLEGAPGANVLT
TRBV25-1	TRBJ2-1	.	.	ASNGGLRLF
TRBV2	TRBJ1-5	.	few	ASSERRAVDQPQH
TRBV19	TRBJ1-2	.	few	ASREGDYGYT
TRBV19	TRBJ1-5	.	few	ASTKGASNQPQH
TRBV5-1	TRBJ2-5	.	few	ASSLEAGVLQTQY
TRBV19	TRBJ1-1	TRBD1	many	ASRRDSIF
TRBV7-9	TRBJ2-2	TRBD2	.	ASSLGGLALPSNTGELF
TRBV5-1	TRBJ2-2	.	few	ASSPQGRTGELF
TRBV9	TRBJ1-1	.	.	ASSVARGSNTEAF
TRBV5-1	TRBJ2-2	.	.	ASSLRVQNTGELF
TRBV25-1	TRBJ2-5	TRBD2	few	ASSEPGFGAGIQETQY
TRBV7-2	TRBJ2-3	.	few	ASKEGGSTDTQY
TRBV6-5	TRBJ1-5	.	.	ASSRGGNQPQH
TRBV2	TRBJ2-1	TRBD1	few	ASSEWDRGGGNEQF
TRBV18	TRBJ2-1	.	.	ASSLGQGAYNEQF
TRBV9	TRBJ2-2	.	.	ASSVAPGDTGELF
TRBV5-1	TRBJ1-6	.	.	ASSIQGGNSPLH
TRBV5-4	TRBJ2-7	.	few	ASSLGGGARIDEQY
TRBV11-2	TRBJ1-2	.	.	ASRSGHRKSNYGYT
TRBV30	TRBJ2-7	TRBD2	few	AWRVAGGPLGEQY
TRBV19	TRBJ2-6	TRBD2	.	ASTGRGGPGANVLT
TRBV2	TRBJ2-1	TRBD2	.	ASSTQAGGYNEQF
TRBV5-6	TRBJ2-2	.	few	ATNWGGTGELF
TRBV7-2	TRBJ1-1	.	few	ASSQKRNTEAF
TRBV5-1	TRBJ1-1	TRBD1	few	ASSLATGGMNTEAF
TRBV29-1	TRBJ1-2	.	few	SVDRASGYT
TRBV30	TRBJ2-3	TRBD2	.	AWRLPGGPSGGASTDTQY
TRBV5-4	TRBJ2-7	.	.	ASSSLRAAGEQY
TRBV7-6	TRBJ2-2	.	.	ASSLVGGRQGDTGELF
TRBV15	TRBJ2-5	TRBD2	.	ATSLGGDGETQY
TRBV27	TRBJ2-7	TRBD1	few	ASSPLTGTGREYEQY
TRBV5-4	TRBJ2-3	.	.	ASSLEPAGPTDTQY
TRBV5-4	TRBJ1-1	TRBD1	.	ASSWGGQGAIEAF
TRBV2	TRBJ2-5	.	few	ASLDRKETQY